These 9 T cell receptor beta chains came from one sample sequenced in a study of metastatic and nonmetastatic thyroid tumors (TCRdb year 2020). No treatment had been received by any patient before thyroid surgery. The method behind the library was PCR. Sequencing was performed on an Illumina HiSeq 4000. The raw public reads went through TCRdb reprocessing: fastp at Q25, MiXCR clone calling, in-frame beta chains kept. This sample comprises 30,000 to 40,000 clones, roughly a sixth of them detected only once. Around 12% of the sample rests with the top ten. The sample comprised blood. The receptors were gathered from a male donor with papillary thyroid cancer or a benign thyroid nodule (not recorded which). Some clones in this sample may be carry-over from other donors' samples.

A note on this clone: Mismatch with germline at one junction end may stem from a read error. The chain combines TRBV19 with TRBJ1-1; TRBD1 might be the D (6 bases). The germline V gene has CDR1 LNHDA and CDR2 SQIVND (reference sequence). The CDR3 sequence is 16 residues long. The CDR3 sequence is CASSFLSGTRDTVAFF. The DNA for the CDR3 is TGTGCCAGTAGTTTCTTATCAGGGACGAGGGACACTGTAGCTTTCTTT.

In this sample, this clone turned up many times. V is TRBV30 and J is TRBJ2-3; 11 bases map to TRBD1. This CDR3 is built from 14 residues. The J segment lost 9 bases and the V segment lost 1 base, leaving 6 bases of the junction unmatched. The V gene's germline CDR1 is GTSNPN and CDR2 SVGIG (reference sequence). The CDR3, as DNA: TGTGCCTGGAGTGGGACAGGGGGCCCCAGGACGCAGTATTTT. Translation: CAWSGTGGPRTQYF.

In the case of this clone: A clone one base away is much larger, so this may be a read error. The rearrangement uses TRBV11-1 and TRBJ2-5; TRBD1 matches 7 bases. Germline V gene data show CDR1 as SGHAT and CDR2 as FQDESV (reference sequence). J gave up 7 bases and V 3 bases, and 20 bases lay outside the gene matches. The CDR3 totals 18 residues. CDR3 protein: CASSLRYRGGGSPRTQYF. CDR3 in DNA: TGTGCCAGCAGCTTGCGTTACAGGGGTGGGGGCAGCCCCAGGACCCAGTACTTC.

Regarding this clone: The junction differs from germline at one of its ends, possibly a read error. V gene TRBV5-1 combines with J gene TRBJ2-5, with 9 bases fitting TRBD1. CDR1 is SGHRS, CDR2 YFSETQ, per germline. This CDR3 has 15 residues. The CDR3 spells CVSSVTGGSLETQYF. The CDR3 DNA follows: TGCGTCAGCAGCGTTACAGGGGGCAGTTTGGAGACCCAGTACTTC.

This clone appeared many times. The chain employs TRBV11-3 and TRBJ2-2; D is unclear. The CDR3 loop spans 12 amino acids. V shed 0 bases and J shed 7 bases, with 3 bases lying between them. From germline, CDR1 is SGHNT and CDR2 YENEEA. CDR3 sequence (DNA): TGTGCCAGCAGCTTAGAGGTCGGGGAGCTGTTTTTT. Protein sequence: CASSLEVGELFF.

This clone occurred a few times. Being one base from a much bigger clone, this may be a read error. The chain recombines TRBV7-2 with TRBJ2-3; the D is unclear. The germline gives CDR1 SGHTA, CDR2 FQGNSA. The CDR3 spans 13 residues. The CDR3 is CAISLQISDTQYF. The CDR3 bases are TGTGCCATCAGCTTACAAATCTCAGATACGCAGTATTTT. Full variable domain (remainder filled in from reference TRBV7-2 and TRBJ2-3): GAGVSQSPSNKVTEKGKDVELRCDPISGHTALYWYRQSLGQGLEFLIYFQGNSAPDKSGLPSDRFSAERTGGSVSTLTIQRTQQEDSAVYLCAISLQISDTQYFGPGTRLTVL.

The V and J genes are TRBV10-3 and TRBJ2-7; D possibly corresponds to TRBD2 (6 bases). V shed 8 bases and J shed 0 bases, with 17 bases lying between them. The CDR3 has 15 residues. The germline V gene encodes CDR1 ENHRY and CDR2 SYGVKD. The CDR3 DNA reads TGTGCCATCTCATTGGAGATGCGGGACTCCTACGAGCAGTACTTC. Protein: CAISLEMRDSYEQYF.

The table lists this clone with a few counts. The chain uses TRBV12-3 or TRBV12-4 and TRBJ1-1; D is uncertain. CDR3 length equals 13 residues. The V end lost 7 bases, the J end lost 11 bases, and 20 bases lay between the germline ends. The CDR3 DNA sequence: TGTGCCAGCATCTTACTAGCCGGGTCCAGGGCTTTCTTT. Its translation: CASILLAGSRAFF.

This clone has at least ten counts. This sequence joins TRBV4-1 and TRBJ1-4, with D maybe TRBD1 (5 bases). Trimming removed 4 bases from V and 5 bases from J, with 17 bases in between. The CDR3 covers 16 residues. Germline-derived CDR1 and CDR2 are MGHRA and YSYEKL. CDR3 nucleotides: TGCGCCAGCAGCCGGGAACCCGGGACTCGAAATGAAAAACTGTTTTTT. Protein: CASSREPGTRNEKLFF.